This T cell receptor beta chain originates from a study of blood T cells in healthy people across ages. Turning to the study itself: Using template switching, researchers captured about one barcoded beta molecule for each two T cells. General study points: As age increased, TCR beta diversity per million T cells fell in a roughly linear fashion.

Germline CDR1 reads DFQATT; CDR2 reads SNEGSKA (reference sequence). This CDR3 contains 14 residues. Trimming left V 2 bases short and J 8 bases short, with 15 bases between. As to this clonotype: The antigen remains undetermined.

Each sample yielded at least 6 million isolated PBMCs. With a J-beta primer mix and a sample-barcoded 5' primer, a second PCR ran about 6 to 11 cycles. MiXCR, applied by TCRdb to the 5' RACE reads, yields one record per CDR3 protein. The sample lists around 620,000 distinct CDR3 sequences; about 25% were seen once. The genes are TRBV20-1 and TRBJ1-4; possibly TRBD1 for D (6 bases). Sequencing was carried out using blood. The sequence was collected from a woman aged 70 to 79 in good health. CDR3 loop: CSARPLGGTEKLFF. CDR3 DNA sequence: TGCAGTGCTAGACCTCTAGGGGGTACGGAAAAACTGTTTTTT.